This T cell receptor (beta chain) was recorded in a study of metastatic and nonmetastatic thyroid tumors. In the original workflow: What underpinned the distant-metastasis classifier for papillary thyroid cancer was the set of CDR3 differences across clinicopathological groups. Using MiXCR, TCRdb reanalyzed the PCR reads. TCRdb's processing, not the study's, gives the V and J calls here. The sample lists around 30,000 clones, roughly 13% occurring once. Patients had received no treatment of any kind before thyroid surgery. Trimming shortened V by 4 bases and J by 5 bases, and 15 bases separated the two germline ends. Germline-derived CDR1 and CDR2 are MNHNS and SASEGT. The CDR3 consists of 15 residues. This clone was recorded many times. This specimen includes other DNA sequences encoding the same CDR3.

This TCR derives from a female donor with papillary thyroid cancer or a benign thyroid nodule (not recorded which). Some clones in this sample may be carry-over from other donors' samples. The chain recombines TRBV6-1 with TRBJ1-5; D might be TRBD1 (5 bases). Sequencing was performed on blood. CDR3 nucleotides: TGTGCCAGCAGTGCCCCGGGGCCAGGGCATCAGCCCCAGCATTTT. This sequence encodes CASSAPGPGHQPQHF.